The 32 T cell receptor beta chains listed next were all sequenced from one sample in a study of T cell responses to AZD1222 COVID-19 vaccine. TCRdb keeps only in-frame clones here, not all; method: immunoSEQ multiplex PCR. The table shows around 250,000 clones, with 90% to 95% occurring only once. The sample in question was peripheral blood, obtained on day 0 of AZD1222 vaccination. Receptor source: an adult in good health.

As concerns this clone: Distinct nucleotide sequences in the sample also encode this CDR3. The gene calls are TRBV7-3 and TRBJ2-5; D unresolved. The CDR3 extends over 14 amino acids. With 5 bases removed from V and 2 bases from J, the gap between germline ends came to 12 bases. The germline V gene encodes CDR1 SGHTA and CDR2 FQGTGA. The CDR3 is CASSPTGLQETQYF. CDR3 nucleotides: TGTGCCAGCAGCCCGACCGGGCTACAAGAGACCCAGTACTTC.

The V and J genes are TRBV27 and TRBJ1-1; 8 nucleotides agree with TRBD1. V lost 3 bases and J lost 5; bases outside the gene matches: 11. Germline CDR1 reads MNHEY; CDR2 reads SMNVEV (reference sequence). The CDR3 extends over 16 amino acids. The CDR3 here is CASSFLQGGVKTEAFF. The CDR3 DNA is TGTGCCAGCAGTTTTCTACAGGGGGGGGTAAAGACTGAAGCTTTCTTT.

The CDR3 DNA reads TGTGCCAGCAGGTGGGAGAGCATTCAGTACTTC. It codes for CASRWESIQYF. This chain joins TRBV6-5 and TRBJ2-4, with TRBD2 as a possible D gene (5 bases). The germline CDR1 and CDR2 sequences are MNHEY and SVGAGI. V was trimmed by 6 bases and J by 9 bases, leaving 9 bases between them. The length of the CDR3 is 11 residues.

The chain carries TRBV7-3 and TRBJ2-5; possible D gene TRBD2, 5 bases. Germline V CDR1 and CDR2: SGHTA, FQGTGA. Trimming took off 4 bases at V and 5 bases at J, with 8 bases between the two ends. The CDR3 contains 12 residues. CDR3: CASSSLAETQYF. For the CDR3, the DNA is TGTGCCAGCAGCTCATTAGCGGAGACCCAGTACTTC.

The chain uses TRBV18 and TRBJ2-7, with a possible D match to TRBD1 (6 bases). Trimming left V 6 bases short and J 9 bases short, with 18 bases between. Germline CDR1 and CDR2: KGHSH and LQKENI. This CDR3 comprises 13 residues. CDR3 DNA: TGTGCCAGCTCGCACAGGGATCCACCGTGGCAGTACTTC. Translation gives CASSHRDPPWQYF.

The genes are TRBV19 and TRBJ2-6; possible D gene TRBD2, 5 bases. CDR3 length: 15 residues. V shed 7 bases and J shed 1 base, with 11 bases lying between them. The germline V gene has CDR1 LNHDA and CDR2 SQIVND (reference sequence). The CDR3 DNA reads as TGTGCCAGTACCAATCGGGGATCTGGGGCCAACGTCCTGACTTTC. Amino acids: CASTNRGSGANVLTF.

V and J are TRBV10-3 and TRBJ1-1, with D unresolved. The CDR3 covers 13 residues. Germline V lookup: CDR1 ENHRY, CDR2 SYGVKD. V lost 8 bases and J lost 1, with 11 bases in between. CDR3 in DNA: TGTGCCATCGTCGGGGTGCCGAACACTGAAGCTTTCTTT. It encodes CAIVGVPNTEAFF.

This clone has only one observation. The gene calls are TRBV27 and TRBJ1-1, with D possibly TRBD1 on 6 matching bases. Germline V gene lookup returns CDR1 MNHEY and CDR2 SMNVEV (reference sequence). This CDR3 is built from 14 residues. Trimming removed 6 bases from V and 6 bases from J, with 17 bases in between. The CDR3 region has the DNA TGTGCCAGCAGCTTTTTTCGGGGGCAATCTGAAGCTTTCTTT. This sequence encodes CASSFFRGQSEAFF.

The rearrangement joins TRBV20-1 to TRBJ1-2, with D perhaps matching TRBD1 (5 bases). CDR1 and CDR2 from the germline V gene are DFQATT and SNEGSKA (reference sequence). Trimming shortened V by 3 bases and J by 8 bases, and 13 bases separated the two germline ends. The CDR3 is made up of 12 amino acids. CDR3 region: CSASLGASGYTF. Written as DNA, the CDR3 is TGCAGTGCTAGTTTAGGGGCGAGCGGCTACACCTTC.

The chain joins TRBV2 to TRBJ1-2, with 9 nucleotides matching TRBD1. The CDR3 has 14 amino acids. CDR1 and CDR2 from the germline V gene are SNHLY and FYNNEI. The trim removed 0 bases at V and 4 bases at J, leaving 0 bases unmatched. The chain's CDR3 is CASSEATGGYGYTF. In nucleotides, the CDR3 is TGTGCCAGCAGTGAAGCGACAGGGGGCTATGGCTACACCTTC.

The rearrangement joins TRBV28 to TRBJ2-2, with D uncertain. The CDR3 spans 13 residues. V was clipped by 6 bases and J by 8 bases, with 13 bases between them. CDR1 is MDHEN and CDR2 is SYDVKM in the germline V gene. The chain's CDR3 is CASRSGPIGELFF. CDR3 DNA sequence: TGTGCCAGCAGGTCCGGGCCTATTGGGGAGCTGTTTTTT.

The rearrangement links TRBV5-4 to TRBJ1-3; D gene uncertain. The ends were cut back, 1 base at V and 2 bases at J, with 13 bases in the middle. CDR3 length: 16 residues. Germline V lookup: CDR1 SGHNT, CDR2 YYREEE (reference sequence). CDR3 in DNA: TGTGCCAGCAGCTTGAATCCAGCTCGGGCTGGAAACACCATATATTTT. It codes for CASSLNPARAGNTIYF.

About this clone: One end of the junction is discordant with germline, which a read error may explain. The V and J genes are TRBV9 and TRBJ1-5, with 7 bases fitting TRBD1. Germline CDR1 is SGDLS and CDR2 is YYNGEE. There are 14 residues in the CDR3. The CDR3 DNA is TGTGTCAGCAGCGAGGGACAGAGCAATCAGCCCCAGCATTTT. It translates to CVSSEGQSNQPQHF.

The CDR3 here is CASSQDANYGYTF. CDR3 coding DNA: TGTGCCAGCTCACAGGATGCTAACTATGGCTACACCTTC. J is TRBJ1-2 and V is TRBV18, with D hard to call. The germline V and J ends were trimmed by 4 bases and 0 bases, with 6 bases remaining between them. Germline V gene lookup returns CDR1 KGHSH and CDR2 LQKENI. CDR3 size: 13 residues.

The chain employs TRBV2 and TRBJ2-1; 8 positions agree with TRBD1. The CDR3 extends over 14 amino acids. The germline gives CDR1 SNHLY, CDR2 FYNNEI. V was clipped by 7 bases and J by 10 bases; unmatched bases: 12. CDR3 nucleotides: TGTGCCAGCACTTCGTCCCGGGACAGGTGGGAGCAGTTCTTC. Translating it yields CASTSSRDRWEQFF.

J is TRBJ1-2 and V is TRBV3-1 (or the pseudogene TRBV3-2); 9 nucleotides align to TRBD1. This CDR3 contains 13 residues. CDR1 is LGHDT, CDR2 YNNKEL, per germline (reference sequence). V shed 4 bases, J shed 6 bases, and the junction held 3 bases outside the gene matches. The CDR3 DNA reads TGTGCCAGCAGCCCGGGACAGGGCGATGGCTACACCTTC. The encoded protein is CASSPGQGDGYTF.

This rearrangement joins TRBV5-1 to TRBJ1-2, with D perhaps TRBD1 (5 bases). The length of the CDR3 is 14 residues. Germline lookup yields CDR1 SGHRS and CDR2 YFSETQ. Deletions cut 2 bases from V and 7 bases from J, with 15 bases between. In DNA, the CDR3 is TGCGCCAGCAGCTTTAACCACCGAAGGGGTGGCTACACCTTC. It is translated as CASSFNHRRGGYTF.

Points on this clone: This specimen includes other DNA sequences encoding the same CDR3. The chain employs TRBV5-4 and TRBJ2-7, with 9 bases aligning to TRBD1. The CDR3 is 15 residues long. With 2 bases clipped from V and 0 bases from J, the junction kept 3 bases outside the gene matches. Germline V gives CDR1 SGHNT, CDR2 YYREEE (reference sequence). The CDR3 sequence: CASSLGQGSSYEQYF. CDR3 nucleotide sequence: TGTGCCAGCAGCTTAGGACAGGGGAGCTCCTACGAGCAGTACTTC.

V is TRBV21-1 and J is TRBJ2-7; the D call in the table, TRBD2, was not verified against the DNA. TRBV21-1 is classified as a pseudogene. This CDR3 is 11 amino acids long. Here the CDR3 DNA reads TGTGCCCCAAGAGGTGCCGACGAGCAGTACTTC. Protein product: CAPRGADEQYF.

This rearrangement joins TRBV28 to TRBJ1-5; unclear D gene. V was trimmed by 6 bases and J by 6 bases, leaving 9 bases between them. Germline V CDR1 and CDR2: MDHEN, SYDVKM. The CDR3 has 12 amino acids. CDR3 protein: CASSPASQPQHF. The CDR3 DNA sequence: TGTGCCAGCAGCCCCGCATCTCAGCCCCAGCATTTT.

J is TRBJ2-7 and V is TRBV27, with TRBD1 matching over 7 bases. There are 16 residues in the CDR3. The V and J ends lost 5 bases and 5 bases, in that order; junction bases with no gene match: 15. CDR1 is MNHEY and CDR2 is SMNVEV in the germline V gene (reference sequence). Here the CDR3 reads CASSPLRGRRSDEQYF. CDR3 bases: TGTGCCAGCAGTCCGCTAAGGGGGCGGCGAAGCGACGAGCAGTACTTC.

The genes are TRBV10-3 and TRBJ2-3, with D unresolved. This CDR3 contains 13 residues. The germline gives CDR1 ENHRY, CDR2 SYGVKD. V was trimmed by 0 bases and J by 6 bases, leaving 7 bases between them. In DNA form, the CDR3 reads TGTGCCATCAGTGAGTCAAAGCTTGATACGCAGTATTTT. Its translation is CAISESKLDTQYF.

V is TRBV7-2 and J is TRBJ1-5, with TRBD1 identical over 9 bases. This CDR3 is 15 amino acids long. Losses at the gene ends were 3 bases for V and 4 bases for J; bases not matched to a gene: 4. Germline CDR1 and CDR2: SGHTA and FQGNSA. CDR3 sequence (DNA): TGTGCCAGCAGCTTCGGGACAGGGCTAAATCAGCCCCAGCATTTT. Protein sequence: CASSFGTGLNQPQHF.

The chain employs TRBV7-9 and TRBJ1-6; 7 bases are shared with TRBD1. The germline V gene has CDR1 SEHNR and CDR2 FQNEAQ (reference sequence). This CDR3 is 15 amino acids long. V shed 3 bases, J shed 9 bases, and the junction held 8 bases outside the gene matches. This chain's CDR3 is CASSFYQGESSPLHF. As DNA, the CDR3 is TGTGCCAGCAGCTTCTATCAGGGGGAAAGTTCACCCCTCCACTTT. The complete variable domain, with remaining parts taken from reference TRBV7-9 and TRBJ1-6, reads DTGVSQNPRHKITKRGQNVTFRCDPISEHNRLYWYRQTLGQGPEFLTYFQNEAQLEKSRLLSDRFSAERPKGSFSTLEIQRTEQGDSAMYLCASSFYQGESSPLHFGNGTRLTVT.

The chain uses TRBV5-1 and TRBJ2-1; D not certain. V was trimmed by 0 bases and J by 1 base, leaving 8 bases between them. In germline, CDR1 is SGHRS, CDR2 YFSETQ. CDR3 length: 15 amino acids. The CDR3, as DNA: TGCGCCAGCAGCTTGGTGGTAGGGTCCTACAATGAGCAGTTCTTC. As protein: CASSLVVGSYNEQFF.

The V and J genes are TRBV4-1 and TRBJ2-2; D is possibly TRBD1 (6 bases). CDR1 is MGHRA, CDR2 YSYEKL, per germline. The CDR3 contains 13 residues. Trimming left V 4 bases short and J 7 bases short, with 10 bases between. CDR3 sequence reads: CASSLQGSGELFF. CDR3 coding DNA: TGCGCCAGCAGCCTACAGGGAAGCGGGGAGCTGTTTTTT.

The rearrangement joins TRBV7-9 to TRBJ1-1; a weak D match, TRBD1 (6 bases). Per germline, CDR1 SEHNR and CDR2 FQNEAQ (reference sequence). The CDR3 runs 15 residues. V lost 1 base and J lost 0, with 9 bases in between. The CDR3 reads CASSLEGGLNTEAFF. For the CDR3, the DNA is TGTGCCAGCAGCTTAGAAGGGGGATTGAACACTGAAGCTTTCTTT.

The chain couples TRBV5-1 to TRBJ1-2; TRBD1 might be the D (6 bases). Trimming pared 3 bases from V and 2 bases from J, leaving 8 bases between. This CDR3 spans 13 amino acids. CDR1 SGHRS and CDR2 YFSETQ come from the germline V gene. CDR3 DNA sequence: TGCGCCAGCAGCTCGGACAGCAACTATGGCTACACCTTC. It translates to CASSSDSNYGYTF.

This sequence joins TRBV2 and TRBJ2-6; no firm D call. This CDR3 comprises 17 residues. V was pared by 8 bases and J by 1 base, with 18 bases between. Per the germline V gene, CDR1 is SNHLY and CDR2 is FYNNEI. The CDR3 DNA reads TGTGCCAGCTCCCCAAACTCTTGGTCGTCTGGGGCCAACGTCCTGACTTTC. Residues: CASSPNSWSSGANVLTF.

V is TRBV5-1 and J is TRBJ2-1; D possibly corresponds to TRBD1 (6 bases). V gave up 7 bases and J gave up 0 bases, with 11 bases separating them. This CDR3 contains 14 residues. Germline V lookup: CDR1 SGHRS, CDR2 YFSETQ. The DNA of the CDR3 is TGCGCCAGCGGACAGTCAAGCTCCTACAATGAGCAGTTCTTC. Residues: CASGQSSSYNEQFF.

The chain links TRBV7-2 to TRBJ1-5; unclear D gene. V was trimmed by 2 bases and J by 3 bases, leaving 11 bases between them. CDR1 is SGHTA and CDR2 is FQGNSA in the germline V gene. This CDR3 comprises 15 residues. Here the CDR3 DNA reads TGTGCCAGCAGCTTACAGGCCGCACACAATCAGCCCCAGCATTTT. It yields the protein CASSLQAAHNQPQHF. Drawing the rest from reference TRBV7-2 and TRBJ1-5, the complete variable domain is GAGVSQSPSNKVTEKGKDVELRCDPISGHTALYWYRQSLGQGLEFLIYFQGNSAPDKSGLPSDRFSAERTGGSVSTLTIQRTQQEDSAVYLCASSLQAAHNQPQHFGDGTRLSIL.

The CDR3 region has the DNA TGTGCCAGCAGCTTAGCCACAGCATGGGACTATGGCTACACCTTC. Translation gives CASSLATAWDYGYTF. V is TRBV7-9 and J is TRBJ1-2, with D hard to call. Germline CDR1 and CDR2: SEHNR and FQNEAQ (reference sequence). The CDR3 has 15 residues. V was shortened by 0 bases and J by 3 bases, with 11 bases between the two germline ends.